Listed below are T cell receptor beta chains from one sample, sequenced in a study of CDR3 diversity in severe acne. TCRdb re-called the PCR reads through MiXCR, storing one row per CDR3 protein. The table records 100,000 or so distinct CDR3 sequences, roughly half of them present only once. The source material was blood. All receptors derive from a male donor with acne. CDR3s include the opening cysteine and the closing phenylalanine or tryptophan. Fields, in order: V gene, D gene, clone size, J gene, CDR3 protein, CDR3 DNA. The D gene is left open where the match is weak. Some rows mark clone size as missing; the rest say once, few, many or name a class of expanded clone.

v_call: TRBV12-3/TRBV12-4
d_call: NA
clone_size: NA
j_call: TRBJ2-6
cdr3_aa: CASSLTGMSSGANVLTF
cdr3_nt: TGTGCCAGCAGTTTGACGGGGATGAGCTCTGGGGCCAACGTCCTGACTTTC

v_call: TRBV28
d_call: TRBD2
clone_size: few
j_call: TRBJ2-7
cdr3_aa: CASSSGLAGTLTYEQYF
cdr3_nt: TGTGCCAGCAGTTCGGGGCTAGCGGGGACTTTGACCTACGAGCAGTACTTC

v_call: TRBV4-1
d_call: NA
clone_size: NA
j_call: TRBJ2-5
cdr3_aa: CASSQRVGETQYF
cdr3_nt: TGCGCCAGCAGCCAGCGGGTTGGGGAGACCCAGTACTTC

v_call: TRBV12-3/TRBV12-4
d_call: TRBD1
clone_size: NA
j_call: TRBJ1-2
cdr3_aa: CASSAGTGGYGYTF
cdr3_nt: TGTGCCAGCAGTGCCGGGACAGGGGGCTATGGCTACACCTTC

v_call: TRBV2
d_call: NA
clone_size: NA
j_call: TRBJ2-5
cdr3_aa: CASSRTVQETQYF
cdr3_nt: TGTGCCAGCTCTAGGACAGTCCAAGAGACCCAGTACTTC

v_call: TRBV6-6
d_call: NA
clone_size: few
j_call: TRBJ1-1
cdr3_aa: CAIRLGVGTEAFF
cdr3_nt: TGTGCCATCAGATTGGGGGTGGGCACTGAAGCTTTCTTT

v_call: TRBV5-8
d_call: TRBD2
clone_size: few
j_call: TRBJ2-3
cdr3_aa: CASSWPGRESTDTQYF
cdr3_nt: TGTGCCAGCAGCTGGCCGGGGCGGGAGAGCACAGATACGCAGTATTTT

v_call: TRBV7-8
d_call: TRBD2
clone_size: many
j_call: TRBJ2-3
cdr3_aa: CASSFLAGDTDTQYF
cdr3_nt: TGTGCCAGCAGCTTCCTAGCGGGGGACACAGATACGCAGTATTTT

v_call: TRBV18
d_call: NA
clone_size: NA
j_call: TRBJ2-3
cdr3_aa: CASSPRATSTDTQYF
cdr3_nt: TGTGCCAGCTCACCACGAGCCACTAGCACAGATACGCAGTATTTT

v_call: TRBV5-5
d_call: TRBD1
clone_size: many
j_call: TRBJ1-1
cdr3_aa: CASSLGQGPVTEAFF
cdr3_nt: TGTGCCAGCAGCTTGGGACAGGGACCGGTCACTGAAGCTTTCTTT

v_call: TRBV10-2
d_call: NA
clone_size: NA
j_call: TRBJ1-6
cdr3_aa: CATGAGSGFNSPLHF
cdr3_nt: TGCGCCACGGGGGCAGGGAGCGGATTTAATTCACCCCTCCACTTT

v_call: TRBV4-1
d_call: TRBD1
clone_size: few
j_call: TRBJ1-1
cdr3_aa: CASSQGQGYAEAFF
cdr3_nt: TGCGCCAGCAGCCAGGGACAGGGGTACGCTGAAGCTTTCTTT

v_call: TRBV5-4
d_call: TRBD2
clone_size: NA
j_call: TRBJ2-7
cdr3_aa: CASSLYSGTGYEQYF
cdr3_nt: TGTGCCAGCAGCTTGTATAGCGGGACGGGCTACGAGCAGTACTTC

v_call: TRBV6-6
d_call: NA
clone_size: NA
j_call: TRBJ1-2
cdr3_aa: CASSYSRGYTF
cdr3_nt: TGTGCCAGCAGTTACTCTCGTGGCTACACCTTC

v_call: TRBV28
d_call: TRBD2
clone_size: many
j_call: TRBJ2-2
cdr3_aa: CATYFGAGLTGELFF
cdr3_nt: TGTGCCACCTACTTCGGAGCGGGACTTACCGGGGAGCTGTTTTTT

v_call: TRBV11-2
d_call: TRBD2
clone_size: NA
j_call: TRBJ2-1
cdr3_aa: CASSPSGRSYNEQFF
cdr3_nt: TGTGCCAGCAGCCCGAGCGGGAGGTCCTACAATGAGCAGTTCTTC

v_call: TRBV2
d_call: TRBD2
clone_size: many
j_call: TRBJ2-3
cdr3_aa: CASSELLAGGNTDTQYF
cdr3_nt: TGTGCCAGCAGTGAGCTCCTAGCGGGGGGAAACACAGATACGCAGTATTTT

v_call: TRBV9
d_call: NA
clone_size: NA
j_call: TRBJ1-1
cdr3_aa: CASSVYPAAEAFF
cdr3_nt: TGTGCCAGCAGCGTATATCCCGCGGCAGAAGCTTTCTTT

v_call: TRBV11-2
d_call: NA
clone_size: few
j_call: TRBJ1-2
cdr3_aa: CASSSGYDYGYTF
cdr3_nt: TGTGCCAGCAGTTCAGGGTACGACTATGGCTACACCTTC

v_call: TRBV30
d_call: NA
clone_size: once
j_call: TRBJ1-1
cdr3_aa: CAWRTGGGGTEAFF
cdr3_nt: TGTGCCTGGAGAACAGGTGGGGGAGGAACTGAAGCTTTCTTT

v_call: TRBV11-2
d_call: NA
clone_size: few
j_call: TRBJ2-5
cdr3_aa: CASSSPTAETQYF
cdr3_nt: TGTGCCAGCAGTTCCCCGACGGCGGAGACCCAGTACTTC

v_call: TRBV10-3
d_call: TRBD2
clone_size: few
j_call: TRBJ2-7
cdr3_aa: CAISESTSASYEQYF
cdr3_nt: TGTGCCATCAGTGAGAGCACTAGCGCGTCCTACGAGCAGTACTTC

v_call: TRBV2
d_call: TRBD1
clone_size: NA
j_call: TRBJ2-2
cdr3_aa: CASSEGQHGELFF
cdr3_nt: TGTGCCAGCAGTGAGGGACAGCACGGGGAGCTGTTTTTT

v_call: TRBV5-1
d_call: NA
clone_size: NA
j_call: TRBJ2-1
cdr3_aa: CASSLAGHEQFF
cdr3_nt: TGCGCCAGCAGCTTGGCGGGTCATGAGCAGTTCTTC

v_call: TRBV20-1
d_call: TRBD1
clone_size: NA
j_call: TRBJ2-2
cdr3_aa: CSARARTGLTGELFF
cdr3_nt: TGCAGTGCTAGAGCTAGGACAGGGCTTACCGGGGAGCTGTTTTTT

v_call: TRBV28
d_call: NA
clone_size: few
j_call: TRBJ2-7
cdr3_aa: CASSQLDRALNYEQYF
cdr3_nt: TGTGCCAGCAGTCAGCTAGACCGGGCCTTAAACTACGAGCAGTACTTC

v_call: TRBV10-2
d_call: NA
clone_size: many
j_call: TRBJ1-1
cdr3_aa: CASSDGEAFF
cdr3_nt: TGCGCCAGCAGTGATGGGGAAGCTTTCTTT

v_call: TRBV20-1
d_call: NA
clone_size: medium-sized
j_call: TRBJ2-3
cdr3_aa: CSPVGPGAYTQYF
cdr3_nt: TGCAGTCCGGTAGGCCCTGGAGCGTATACGCAGTATTTT

v_call: TRBV14
d_call: NA
clone_size: many
j_call: TRBJ2-1
cdr3_aa: CASNQVTYNEQFF
cdr3_nt: TGTGCCAGCAACCAAGTCACCTATAATGAGCAGTTCTTC